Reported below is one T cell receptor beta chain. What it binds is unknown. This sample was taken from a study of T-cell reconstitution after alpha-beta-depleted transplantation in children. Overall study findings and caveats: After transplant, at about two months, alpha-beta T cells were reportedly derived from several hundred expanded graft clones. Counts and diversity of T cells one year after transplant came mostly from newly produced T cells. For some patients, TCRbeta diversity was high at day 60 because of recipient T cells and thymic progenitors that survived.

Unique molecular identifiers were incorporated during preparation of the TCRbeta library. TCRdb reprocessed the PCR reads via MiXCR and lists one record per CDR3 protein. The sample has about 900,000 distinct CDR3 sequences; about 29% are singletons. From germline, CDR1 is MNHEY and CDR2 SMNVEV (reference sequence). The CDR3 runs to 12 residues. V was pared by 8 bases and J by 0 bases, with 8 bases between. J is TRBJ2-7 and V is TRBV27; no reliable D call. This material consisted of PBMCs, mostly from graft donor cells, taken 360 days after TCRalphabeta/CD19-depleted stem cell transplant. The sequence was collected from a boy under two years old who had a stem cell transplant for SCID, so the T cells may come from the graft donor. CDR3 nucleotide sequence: TGTGCCAGCGGATTAACCTCCTACGAGCAGTACTTC. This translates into CASGLTSYEQYF.